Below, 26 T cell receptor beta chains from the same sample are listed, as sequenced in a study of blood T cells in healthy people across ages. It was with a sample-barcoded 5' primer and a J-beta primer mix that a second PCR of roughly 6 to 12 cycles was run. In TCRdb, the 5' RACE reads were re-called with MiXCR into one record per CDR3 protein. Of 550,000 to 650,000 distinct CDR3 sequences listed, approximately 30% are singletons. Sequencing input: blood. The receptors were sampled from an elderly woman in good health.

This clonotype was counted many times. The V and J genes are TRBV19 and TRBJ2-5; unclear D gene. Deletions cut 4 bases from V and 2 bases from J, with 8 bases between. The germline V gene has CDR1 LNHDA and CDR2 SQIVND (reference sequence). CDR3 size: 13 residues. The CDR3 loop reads CASSSRIQETQYF. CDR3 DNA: TGTGCCAGTAGTAGTCGGATTCAAGAGACCCAGTACTTC.

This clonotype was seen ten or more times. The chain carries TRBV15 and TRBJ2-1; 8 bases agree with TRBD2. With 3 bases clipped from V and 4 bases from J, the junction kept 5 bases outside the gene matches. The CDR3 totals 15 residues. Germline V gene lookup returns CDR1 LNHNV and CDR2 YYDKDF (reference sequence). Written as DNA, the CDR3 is TGTGCCACCAGCAGGGAGCGGGGGATTTACAATGAGCAGTTCTTC. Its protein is CATSRERGIYNEQFF.

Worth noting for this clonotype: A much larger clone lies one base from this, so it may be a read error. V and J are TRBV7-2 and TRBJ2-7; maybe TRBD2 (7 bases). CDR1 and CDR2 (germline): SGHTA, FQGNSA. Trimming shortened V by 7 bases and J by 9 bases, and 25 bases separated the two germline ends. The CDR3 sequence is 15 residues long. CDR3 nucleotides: TGTGCCAGCATACAGGGAGGGAGCGAGCGACGAGGGCAGTACTTC. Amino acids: CASIQGGSERRGQYF.

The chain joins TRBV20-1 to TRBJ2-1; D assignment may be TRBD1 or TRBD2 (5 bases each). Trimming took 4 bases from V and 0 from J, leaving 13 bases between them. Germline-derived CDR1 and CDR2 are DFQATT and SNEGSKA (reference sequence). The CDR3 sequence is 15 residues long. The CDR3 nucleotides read TGCAGTGCTAAGCACACGGGGCACTCCTACAATGAGCAGTTCTTC. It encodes CSAKHTGHSYNEQFF.

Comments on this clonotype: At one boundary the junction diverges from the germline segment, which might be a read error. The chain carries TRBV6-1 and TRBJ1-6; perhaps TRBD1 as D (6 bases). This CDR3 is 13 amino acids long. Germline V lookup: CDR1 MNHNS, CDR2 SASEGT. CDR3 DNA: TGTGCCAGCATTGCAGGGACAAATTCACCCCCCCACTTT. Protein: CASIAGTNSPPHF.

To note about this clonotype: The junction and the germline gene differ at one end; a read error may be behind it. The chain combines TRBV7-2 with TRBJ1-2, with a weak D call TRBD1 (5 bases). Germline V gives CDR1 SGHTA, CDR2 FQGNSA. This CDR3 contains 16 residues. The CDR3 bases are TGTGCCAGCAACTTAGTAGGGACCGGGCCAGACTATGGCTACACCTTC. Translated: CASNLVGTGPDYGYTF. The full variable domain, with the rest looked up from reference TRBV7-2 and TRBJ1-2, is GAGVSQSPSNKVTEKGKDVELRCDPISGHTALYWYRQSLGQGLEFLIYFQGNSAPDKSGLPSDRFSAERTGGSVSTLTIQRTQQEDSAVYLCASNLVGTGPDYGYTFGSGTRLTVV.

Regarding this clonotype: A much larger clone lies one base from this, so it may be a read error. CDR3 sequence reads: CSVACGGATDTQYF. DNA for the CDR3: TGCAGCGTTGCTTGCGGGGGGGCCACAGATACGCAGTATTTT. This sequence joins TRBV29-1 and TRBJ2-3, with TRBD2 matching 9 bases. This CDR3 has 14 residues. The V segment lost 4 bases and the J segment 2 bases; nucleotides outside the gene matches: 4. Germline loops: CDR1 SQVTM, CDR2 ANQGSEA.

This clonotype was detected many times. The CDR3 loop is CASSDPPGGTYEQYF. The CDR3 coding sequence is TGTGCCAGCAGTGATCCCCCAGGGGGCACCTACGAGCAGTACTTC. The chain joins TRBV25-1 to TRBJ2-7; 8 bases are shared with TRBD1. The CDR3 loop spans 15 amino acids. V was pared by 3 bases and J by 2 bases, with 6 bases of the junction left unmatched. Germline V CDR1 and CDR2: MGHDK, SYGVNS.

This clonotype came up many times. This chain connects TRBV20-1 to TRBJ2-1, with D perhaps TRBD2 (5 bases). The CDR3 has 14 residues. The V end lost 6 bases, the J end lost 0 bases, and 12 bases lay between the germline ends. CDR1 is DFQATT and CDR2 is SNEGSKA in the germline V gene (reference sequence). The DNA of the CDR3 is TGCAGTGCCCCCGTGGGGAGCTCCTACAATGAGCAGTTCTTC. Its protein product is CSAPVGSSYNEQFF.

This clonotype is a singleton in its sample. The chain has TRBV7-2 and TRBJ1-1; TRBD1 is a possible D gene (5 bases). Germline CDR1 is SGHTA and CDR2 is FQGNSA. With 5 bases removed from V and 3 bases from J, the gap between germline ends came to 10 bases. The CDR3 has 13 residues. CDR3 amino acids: CASSKTVYTEAFF. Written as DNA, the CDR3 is TGTGCCAGCAGCAAGACAGTCTACACTGAAGCTTTCTTT. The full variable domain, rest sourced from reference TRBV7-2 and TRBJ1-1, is GAGVSQSPSNKVTEKGKDVELRCDPISGHTALYWYRQSLGQGLEFLIYFQGNSAPDKSGLPSDRFSAERTGGSVSTLTIQRTQQEDSAVYLCASSKTVYTEAFFGQGTRLTVV.

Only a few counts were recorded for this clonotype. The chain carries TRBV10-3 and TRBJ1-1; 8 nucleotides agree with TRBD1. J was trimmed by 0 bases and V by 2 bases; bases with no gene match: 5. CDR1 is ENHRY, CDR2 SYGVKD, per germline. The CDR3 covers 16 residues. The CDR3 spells CAISEQGAGMNTEAFF. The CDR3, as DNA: TGTGCCATCAGTGAGCAGGGGGCGGGTATGAACACTGAAGCTTTCTTT.

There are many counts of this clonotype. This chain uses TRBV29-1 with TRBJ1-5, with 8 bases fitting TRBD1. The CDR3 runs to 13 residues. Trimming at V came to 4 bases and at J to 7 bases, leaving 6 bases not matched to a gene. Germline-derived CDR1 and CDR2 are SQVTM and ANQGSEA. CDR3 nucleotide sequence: TGCAGCGTTGCCAGGGGGCTAGGCCAGCCCCAGCATTTT. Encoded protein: CSVARGLGQPQHF.

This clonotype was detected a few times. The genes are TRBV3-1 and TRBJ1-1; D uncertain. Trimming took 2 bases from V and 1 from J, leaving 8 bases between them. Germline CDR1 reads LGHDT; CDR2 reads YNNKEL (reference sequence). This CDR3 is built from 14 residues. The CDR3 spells CASSQRGGNTEAFF. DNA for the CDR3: TGTGCCAGCAGCCAAAGAGGAGGGAACACTGAAGCTTTCTTT. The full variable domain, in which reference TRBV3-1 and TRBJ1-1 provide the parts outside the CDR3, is DTAVSQTPKYLVTQMGNDKSIKCEQNLGHDTMYWYKQDSKKFLKIMFSYNNKELIINETVPNRFSPKSPDKAHLNLHINSLELGDSAVYFCASSQRGGNTEAFFGQGTRLTVV.

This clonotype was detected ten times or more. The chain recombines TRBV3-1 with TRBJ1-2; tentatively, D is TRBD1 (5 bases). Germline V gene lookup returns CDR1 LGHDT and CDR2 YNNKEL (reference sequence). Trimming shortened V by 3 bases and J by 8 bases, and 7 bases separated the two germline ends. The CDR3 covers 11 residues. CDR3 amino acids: CASSQDIGYTF. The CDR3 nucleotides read TGTGCCAGCAGCCAGGACATCGGCTACACCTTC.

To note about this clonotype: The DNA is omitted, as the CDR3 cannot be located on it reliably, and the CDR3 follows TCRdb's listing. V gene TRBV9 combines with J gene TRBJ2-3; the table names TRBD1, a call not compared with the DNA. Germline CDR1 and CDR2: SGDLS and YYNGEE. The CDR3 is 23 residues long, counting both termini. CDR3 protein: CASSTGGGLAQETQYFGPGTQYF.

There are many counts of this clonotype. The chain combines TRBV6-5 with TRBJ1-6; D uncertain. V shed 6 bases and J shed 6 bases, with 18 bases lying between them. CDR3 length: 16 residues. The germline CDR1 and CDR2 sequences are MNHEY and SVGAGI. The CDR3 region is CASSPSGGGSNSPLHF. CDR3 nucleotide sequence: TGTGCCAGCAGCCCGAGCGGAGGTGGCTCTAATTCACCCCTCCACTTT.

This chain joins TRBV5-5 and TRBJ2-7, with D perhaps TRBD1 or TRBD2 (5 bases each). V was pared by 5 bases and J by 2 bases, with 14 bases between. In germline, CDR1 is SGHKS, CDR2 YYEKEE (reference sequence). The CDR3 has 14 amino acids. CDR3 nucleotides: TGTGCCAGCAGATCCGGGACCGAGGCCTACGAGCAGTACTTC. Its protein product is CASRSGTEAYEQYF.

The CDR3 DNA reads as TGTGCCAGCAGCCGGACTAGCGGGAACCCCAATGAGCAGTTCTTC. This sequence encodes CASSRTSGNPNEQFF. The rearrangement uses TRBV5-6 and TRBJ2-1; 12 nucleotides align to TRBD2. V shed 4 bases, J shed 6 bases, and the junction held 5 bases outside the gene matches. CDR3 length equals 15 residues. Germline CDR1 is SGHDT and CDR2 is YYEEEE. The full variable domain, with the rest looked up from reference TRBV5-6 and TRBJ2-1, is DAGVTQSPTHLIKTRGQQVTLRCSPKSGHDTVSWYQQALGQGPQFIFQYYEEEERQRGNFPDRFSGHQFPNYSSELNVNALLLGDSALYLCASSRTSGNPNEQFFGPGTRLTVL.

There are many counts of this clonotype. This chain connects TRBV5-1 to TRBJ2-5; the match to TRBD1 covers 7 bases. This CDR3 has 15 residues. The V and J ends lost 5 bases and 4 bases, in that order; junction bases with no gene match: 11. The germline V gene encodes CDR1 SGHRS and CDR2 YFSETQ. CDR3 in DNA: TGCGCCAGCAGTTCCTCAGGGGGAGTGAGAGAGACCCAGTACTTC. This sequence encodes CASSSSGGVRETQYF.

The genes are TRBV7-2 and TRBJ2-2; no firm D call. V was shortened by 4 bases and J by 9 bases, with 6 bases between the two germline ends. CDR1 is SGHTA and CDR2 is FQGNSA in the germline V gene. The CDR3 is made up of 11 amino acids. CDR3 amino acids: CASSWSRELFF. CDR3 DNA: TGTGCCAGCAGCTGGTCTCGGGAGCTGTTTTTT.

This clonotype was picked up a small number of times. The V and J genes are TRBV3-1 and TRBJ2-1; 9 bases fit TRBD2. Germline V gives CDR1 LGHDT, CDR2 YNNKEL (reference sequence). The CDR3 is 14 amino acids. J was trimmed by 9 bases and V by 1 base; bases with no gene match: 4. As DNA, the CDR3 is TGTGCCAGCAGCCAAGTTTCGACTAGCGGTGAGCAGTTCTTC. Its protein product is CASSQVSTSGEQFF.

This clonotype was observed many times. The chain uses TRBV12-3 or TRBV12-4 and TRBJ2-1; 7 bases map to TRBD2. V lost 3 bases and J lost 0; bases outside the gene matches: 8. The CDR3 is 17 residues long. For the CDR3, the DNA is TGTGCCAGCAGTTTTCGCGGGGGTCGCAGCTCCTACAATGAGCAGTTCTTC. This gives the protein CASSFRGGRSSYNEQFF.

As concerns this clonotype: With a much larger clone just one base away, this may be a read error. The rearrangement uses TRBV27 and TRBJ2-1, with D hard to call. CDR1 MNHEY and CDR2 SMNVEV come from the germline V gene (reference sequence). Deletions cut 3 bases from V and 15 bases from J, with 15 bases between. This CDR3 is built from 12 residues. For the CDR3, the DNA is TGTGCCAGCAGTTTGGTGGGCCAGAAAAGGTTCTTC. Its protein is CASSLVGQKRFF.

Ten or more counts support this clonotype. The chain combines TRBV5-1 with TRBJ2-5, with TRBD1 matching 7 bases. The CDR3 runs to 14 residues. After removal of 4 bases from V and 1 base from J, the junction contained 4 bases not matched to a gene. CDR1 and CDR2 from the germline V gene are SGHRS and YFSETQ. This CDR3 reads CASSPTGFQETQYF. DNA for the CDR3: TGCGCCAGCAGCCCGACAGGGTTCCAAGAGACCCAGTACTTC.

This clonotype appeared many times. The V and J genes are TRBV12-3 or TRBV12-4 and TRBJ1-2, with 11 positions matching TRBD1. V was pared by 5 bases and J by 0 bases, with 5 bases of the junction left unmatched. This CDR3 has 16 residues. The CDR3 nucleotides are TGTGCCAGCAGTCGGACAGGGGGCGGACCTAACTATGGCTACACCTTC. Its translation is CASSRTGGGPNYGYTF.

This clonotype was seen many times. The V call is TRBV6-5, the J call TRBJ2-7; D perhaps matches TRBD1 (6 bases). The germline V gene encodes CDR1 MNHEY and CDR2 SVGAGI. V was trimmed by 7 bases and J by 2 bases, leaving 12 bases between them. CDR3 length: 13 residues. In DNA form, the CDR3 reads TGTGCCAGCAAGCCGACAGGTCCCTACGAGCAGTACTTC. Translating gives CASKPTGPYEQYF.